These T cell receptor beta chains were read from a single sample in a study of cytomegalovirus exposure and HLA in healthy donors. The protocol was immunoSEQ multiplex PCR, while the TCRdb copy is restricted to in-frame clones and leaves out a portion. There are roughly 57,000 clones in the sample, with around an eighth held by the top ten. Sequencing was carried out using PBMCs. These receptors originate from a man younger than 35 in good health and CMV-seropositive. CDR3s include the opening cysteine and the closing phenylalanine or tryptophan. The D gene is left open where the match is weak. Clone sizes are given selectively: once, few, many, or a class where the clone is expanded.

>TRBV30|.|TRBJ1-6|.
TGTGCCTGGAGGATCGGGAGTCCACCCCTCCACTTT
CAWRIGSPPLHF
>TRBV14|.|TRBJ1-2|.
TGTGCCAGCAGCCCGGGGGGGGTTGGCTACACCTTC
CASSPGGVGYTF
>TRBV5-5|TRBD2|TRBJ2-1|.
TGTGCCAGCAGCTTAGCGGGAGGATTTTACAATGAGCAGTTCTTC
CASSLAGGFYNEQFF
>TRBV7-9|TRBD2|TRBJ2-7|.
TGTGCCAGCAGCTTAGTGGAGCTAGCGGGAAAATACGAGCAGTACTTC
CASSLVELAGKYEQYF
>TRBV6-1|.|TRBJ2-3|.
TGTGCCAGCAAGGACGGGAGCTGGACAGATACGCAGTATTTT
CASKDGSWTDTQYF
>TRBV7-3|.|TRBJ1-1|.
TGTGCCAGCAGCATTACCGGGGACACTGAAGCTTTCTTT
CASSITGDTEAFF
>TRBV9|.|TRBJ1-2|.
TGTGCCAGCAGTTCGCCCCCGGGAGACTATGGCTACACCTTC
CASSSPPGDYGYTF
>TRBV9|TRBD2|TRBJ2-1|.
TGTGCCAGCAGCGGCCAGGGGGGGCTAGCGGGAGGGCCATATAATGAGCAGTTCTTC
CASSGQGGLAGGPYNEQFF
>TRBV28|.|TRBJ2-7|.
TGTGCCAGCGGGCGGGGTTCCTACGAGCAGTACTTC
CASGRGSYEQYF
>TRBV10-3|TRBD1|TRBJ1-3|.
TGTGCCATCAGACTGACAGGGGCTGGAAACACCATATATTTT
CAIRLTGAGNTIYF
>TRBV9|TRBD1|TRBJ2-2|.
TGTGCCAGCAGCGTAGGGGACAGCTACACCGGGGAGCTGTTTTTT
CASSVGDSYTGELFF
>TRBV28|.|TRBJ2-1|.
TGTGCCAGCAGTAATGGGGGGAGCTCCTACAATGAGCAGTTCTTC
CASSNGGSSYNEQFF
>TRBV11-3|TRBD2|TRBJ2-7|.
TGTGCCAGCAGCTCCCTAGCGGGACCCTACGAGCAGTACTTC
CASSSLAGPYEQYF
>TRBV4-2|.|TRBJ2-1|.
TGTGCCAGCAGCCAAGTGTCCCGGACTATCTCCTACAATGAGCAGTTCTTC
CASSQVSRTISYNEQFF
>TRBV5-8|TRBD1|TRBJ1-4|.
TGTGCCAGCAGCTTCGGGACAGGGAATGAAAAACTGTTTTTT
CASSFGTGNEKLFF
>TRBV7-3|.|TRBJ2-3|.
TGTGCCAGCAGCAGTCTACCTACCGGGGGCACAGATACGCAGTATTTT
CASSSLPTGGTDTQYF
>TRBV5-1|TRBD1|TRBJ1-4|.
TGCGCCAGCAGGTTCCTAGGGGGCCTTAATGAAAAACTGTTTTTT
CASRFLGGLNEKLFF
>TRBV9|.|TRBJ2-5|.
TGTGCCAGCAGCCCCAGGCAGGTAGAGGAGACCCAGTACTTC
CASSPRQVEETQYF
>TRBV7-8|.|TRBJ1-1|.
TGTGCCAGCAGCTCTCTTAACCGAGTGAAAAAGTCAGCTTTCTTT
CASSSLNRVKKSAFF
>TRBV19|.|TRBJ1-5|.
TGTGCCAGTAGGGGAGGTCAGCCCCAGCATTTT
CASRGGQPQHF
>TRBV10-3|.|TRBJ2-7|large
TGTGCCATCAGTCCGGAGTACGAGCAGTACTTC
CAISPEYEQYF
>TRBV6-6|TRBD1|TRBJ1-4|.
TGTGCCAGCAGTTACACAGGGGGCCGCGAAAAACTGTTTTTT
CASSYTGGREKLFF
>TRBV27|.|TRBJ2-2|.
TGTGCCAGCAGTTTAAAGGGGTTCGGCGGGGATGTAGTCGGGGAGCTGTTTTTT
CASSLKGFGGDVVGELFF
>TRBV18|.|TRBJ1-4|.
TGTGCCAGCTCACCTCCGGCAGGGGCGCGGGAAAAACTGTTTTTT
CASSPPAGAREKLFF
>TRBV6-5|.|TRBJ1-1|.
TGTGCCAGCAGTTTCTACAGAGACACTGAAGCTTTCTTT
CASSFYRDTEAFF
>TRBV5-4|TRBD2|TRBJ2-7|.
TGTGCCAGCAGCTTAGCGGGGAGCTCCTACGAGCAGTACTTC
CASSLAGSSYEQYF
>TRBV28|.|TRBJ1-5|.
TGTGCCAGCAGGTCCCCCGGGGAGGCAGATCAGCCCCAGCATTTT
CASRSPGEADQPQHF
>TRBV7-6|TRBD2|TRBJ2-1|.
TGTGCCAGCGGGGGACTAGCGGGAGCTGGGTACAATGAGCAGTTCTTC
CASGGLAGAGYNEQFF
>TRBV7-2|TRBD1|TRBJ1-2|.
TGTGCCAGCAGCTTCGGGACAGGGATAACAAACTATGGCTACACCTTC
CASSFGTGITNYGYTF
>TRBV6-1|TRBD1|TRBJ1-5|.
TGTGCCAGCACCGTGACAGGGGTCAATCAGCCCCAGCATTTT
CASTVTGVNQPQHF
>TRBV6-5|.|TRBJ2-3|.
TGTGCCAGCAGTTTTTCGGATACGCAGTATTTT
CASSFSDTQYF
>TRBV7-9|TRBD2|TRBJ2-7|.
TGTGCCAGCAGCTTTAGCGGGAGGCCGTGGGAGCAGTACTTC
CASSFSGRPWEQYF
>TRBV27|.|TRBJ1-2|.
TGTGCCAGCAGTTTAAAACCTGAAAAGGGGTATGGCTACACCTTC
CASSLKPEKGYGYTF
>TRBV4-1|.|TRBJ2-3|.
TGCGCCAGCAGCCCGGGACTCGTCACAGATACGCAGTATTTT
CASSPGLVTDTQYF
>TRBV28|.|TRBJ1-4|.
TGTGCCAGCAGTCGGGGGGGGGAAAAACTGTTTTTT
CASSRGGEKLFF
>TRBV2|.|TRBJ1-4|.
TGTGCCAGCAGCCTAACAGCCTCAACTAATGAAAAACTGTTTTTT
CASSLTASTNEKLFF
>TRBV27|TRBD2|TRBJ2-5|.
TGTGCCAGCAGTTCGGGAGGGTGGGAGACCCAGTACTTC
CASSSGGWETQYF
>TRBV29-1|TRBD2|TRBJ2-2|.
TGCAGCGTTGAAGGAGGGAGGGGATATACCGGGGAGCTGTTTTTT
CSVEGGRGYTGELFF
>TRBV9|.|TRBJ2-7|.
TGTGCCAGCAGCGTATTTCGAACCCGGGACTCCACCGTGTGCGAGCAGTACTTC
CASSVFRTRDSTVCEQYF
>TRBV6-5|.|TRBJ2-3|.
TGTGCCAGCAGGATCGGACTTGGCACAGATACGCAGTATTTT
CASRIGLGTDTQYF
>TRBV10-3|.|TRBJ2-5|.
TGTGCCATCAGGTCTGCGGGGAAGGGACCTCAAGAGACCCAGTACTTC
CAIRSAGKGPQETQYF
>TRBV6-6|TRBD1|TRBJ1-1|.
TGTGCCAGCAGTACGGGGGACAGTAGCACTGAAGCTTTCTTT
CASSTGDSSTEAFF
>TRBV7-2|TRBD2|TRBJ2-3|.
TGTGCCAGCAGCCGTATGGCGGGAGGGGACACAGATACGCAGTATTTT
CASSRMAGGDTDTQYF
>TRBV27|TRBD2|TRBJ2-1|.
TGTGCCAGCAGCTACTACGCTGGGACTAGCGGAACGCCCGAGCAGTTCTTC
CASSYYAGTSGTPEQFF
>TRBV6-4|TRBD2|TRBJ2-1|.
TGTGCCAGCAGTGACTCTGTAGGGACTAGCGTTAGCAATGAGCAGTTCTTC
CASSDSVGTSVSNEQFF
>TRBV13|TRBD1|TRBJ1-2|.
TGTGCCAGCAGCTTCCCTGGACAGGGGAACTATGGCTACACCTTC
CASSFPGQGNYGYTF
>TRBV7-8|.|TRBJ2-6|.
TGTGCCAGCAGCTTGAACGGGGAGGTAGCCAACGTCCTGACTTTC
CASSLNGEVANVLTF